This TCR beta chain was captured by sequencing in a study of cytomegalovirus exposure and HLA in healthy donors. Findings and caveats of the study: Exclusion as indistinguishable affected some V segments, including TRBV6-2 and TRBV6-3.

V lost 5 bases and J 3 bases, leaving 17 bases between the germline ends. CDR3 length equals 15 residues. Germline V gene sequence: CDR1 LGHNA, CDR2 YSLEER. As regards this clone: The antigen remains undetermined.

PCR was performed using 60 Vbeta and 13 Jbeta primers. Clones were sequenced by immunoSEQ multiplex PCR, and TCRdb holds only the in-frame ones, with some missing. In the table there are about 120,000 clones, 70% to 85% of which are singletons. The source material was PBMCs. The receptor was derived from a man between 35 and 55 years old in good health and CMV-seropositive. The chain carries TRBV4-3 and TRBJ2-7, with D possibly matching TRBD2 (6 bases). In DNA form, the CDR3 reads TGCGCCAGCAGCGAAGCGGCGGGGCCTGACTACGAGCAGTACTTC. It yields the protein CASSEAAGPDYEQYF.